Following are 3 T cell receptor beta chains from one sample sequenced in a study of blood T cell repertoires in COVID-19. TCRdb keeps only in-frame clones here, not all; method: immunoSEQ multiplex PCR. The sample includes just over 150,000 clones, 82% of them seen just once. The sequenced sample was peripheral blood. Source of these receptors: a woman in her 40s with COVID-19, enrolled during active disease.

This chain joins TRBV29-1 and TRBJ1-2; D gene uncertain. Germline V gives CDR1 SQVTM, CDR2 ANQGSEA. This CDR3 contains 17 residues. Trimming took 0 bases from V and 2 from J, leaving 19 bases between them. This CDR3 is CSVEDQVSLKRNYGYTF. The CDR3 DNA follows: TGCAGCGTTGAAGATCAGGTCAGCCTTAAAAGAAACTATGGCTACACCTTC.

The chain uses TRBV6-5 and TRBJ1-1; 11 bases line up with TRBD1. The CDR3 contains 14 residues. With V trimmed by 6 bases and J by 6 bases, 6 bases remained unmatched. Germline V gene data show CDR1 as MNHEY and CDR2 as SVGAGI. The CDR3 sequence: CASRRDRGAPEAFF. CDR3 sequence (DNA): TGTGCCAGCAGAAGGGACAGGGGGGCCCCTGAAGCTTTCTTT.

The chain employs TRBV7-9 and TRBJ1-2; D remains ambiguous. The V end lost 0 bases, the J end lost 8 bases, and 16 bases lay between the germline ends. The CDR3 has 15 residues. Germline V gives CDR1 SEHNR, CDR2 FQNEAQ (reference sequence). The CDR3 loop is CASSLAGRHGEGYTF. CDR3 nucleotides: TGTGCCAGCAGCTTAGCAGGGAGGCACGGGGAGGGCTACACCTTC.